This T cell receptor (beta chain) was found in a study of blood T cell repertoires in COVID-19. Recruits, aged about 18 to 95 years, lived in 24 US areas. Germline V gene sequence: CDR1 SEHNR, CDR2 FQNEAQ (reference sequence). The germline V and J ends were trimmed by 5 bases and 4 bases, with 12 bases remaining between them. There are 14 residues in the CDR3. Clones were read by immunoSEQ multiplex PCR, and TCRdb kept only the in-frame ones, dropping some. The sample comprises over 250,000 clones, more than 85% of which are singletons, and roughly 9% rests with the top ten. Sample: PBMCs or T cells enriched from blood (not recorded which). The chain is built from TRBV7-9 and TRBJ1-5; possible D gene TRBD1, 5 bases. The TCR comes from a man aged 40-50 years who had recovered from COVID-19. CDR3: CASSQGGENQPQHF. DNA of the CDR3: TGTGCCAGCAGCCAGGGAGGGGAGAATCAGCCCCAGCATTTT.